This T cell receptor beta chain was sequenced for a study of T cell changes during pregnancy in multiple sclerosis. J lost 6 bases, V lost 0 bases, and 8 bases had no gene match. The CDR3 is 15 amino acids. Germline loops: CDR1 MGHDK, CDR2 SYGVNS. The assay was immunoSEQ multiplex PCR, and TCRdb's table has in-frame clones only and misses some. This sample yields some 38,000 clones, of which less than 95% are seen a single time; roughly 0.4% belongs to the top ten. The TCR sequence derives from a female donor with multiple sclerosis, enrolled in a pregnancy study. The genes are TRBV25-1 and TRBJ2-7; 7 bases agree with TRBD1. The sample consisted of CD4+ T cells from peripheral blood mononuclear cells, taken in the second trimester of pregnancy. The CDR3: CASSEYRQGFSEQYF. Here the CDR3 DNA reads TGTGCCAGCAGTGAATATAGACAGGGTTTCTCCGAGCAGTACTTC.